Below, one T cell receptor (beta chain) is given with its context. Its antigen remains unknown. The data originate from a study of T cell repertoires in ileal Crohn's disease. Background on the study: Median disease duration was 7.9 years; 35% smoked at surgery.

Study observations and caveats: Every patient over 26.8% clonality showed endoscopic recurrence.

Using immunoSEQ multiplex PCR, the repertoire was profiled, and TCRdb retains in-frame clones only, with some absent. There are around 8,800 clones in the sample; around 76% occur only once, and around 5% lies in the top ten. This CDR3 region has 15 residues. In germline, CDR1 is SGHDN, CDR2 FVKESK. The V gene end was trimmed by 2 bases and the J gene end by 2 bases; junction bases not matched to a gene: 3. This chain joins TRBV14 and TRBJ1-2, with TRBD1 identical over 9 bases. This clonotype was sampled from an adult with Crohn's disease. The sequenced sample was ileal tissue. Here the CDR3 DNA reads TGTGCCAGCAGCCAAACAGGGGGCTGGAACTATGGCTACACCTTC. It is translated as CASSQTGGWNYGYTF.